This is a list of T cell receptor beta chains from one sample in a study of shared clonotypes between healthy human individuals. The method was immunoSEQ multiplex PCR; TCRdb's version includes in-frame clones alone and lacks a portion of them. The data contain millions of clones, 85% to 95% of them singletons. Input material: naive CD4+ T cells sorted from blood. The receptors were gathered from a man aged 18 to 30 in good health. Both conserved end residues are part of each CDR3. The D gene is left open where the match is weak. Size is stated for part of the rows, as once, few or many counts, or as a class when the clone is expanded.

NA,NA,TRBV5-1,TRBJ2-7,CASSRSGSYEQYF,TGCGCCAGCAGCCGGTCGGGCAGCTACGAGCAGTACTTC
NA,TRBD1,TRBV19,TRBJ2-7,CASSDRGSREQYF,TGTGCCAGTAGTGACAGGGGTTCCCGCGAGCAGTACTTC
NA,TRBD2,TRBV5-1,TRBJ2-1,CASSLEISSGLGNEQFF,TGCGCCAGCAGCTTGGAGATTTCTAGCGGCCTTGGGAATGAGCAGTTCTTC
NA,NA,TRBV6-6,TRBJ2-7,CASGQSNYEQYF,TGTGCCAGCGGCCAGTCCAACTACGAGCAGTACTTC
NA,TRBD2,TRBV6-1,TRBJ2-4,CASKGGRAPNIQYF,TGTGCCAGCAAGGGCGGGAGGGCCCCAAACATTCAGTACTTC
once,NA,TRBV7-9,TRBJ2-1,CASSRPNGNEQFF,TGTGCCAGCAGCCGTCCAAACGGCAATGAGCAGTTCTTC
NA,NA,TRBV6-6,TRBJ2-7,CASSFTLSSYEQYF,TGTGCCAGCAGTTTCACCCTGAGCTCCTACGAGCAGTACTTC
NA,NA,TRBV25-1,TRBJ2-7,CASSGGKGYEQYF,TGTGCCAGCAGTGGGGGTAAGGGCTACGAGCAGTACTTC
once,TRBD2,TRBV11-2,TRBJ2-1,CASRPGLTFNEQFF,TGTGCCAGCAGACCGGGACTAACCTTTAATGAGCAGTTCTTC
once,TRBD2,TRBV9,TRBJ2-7,CASSVDAGDSYEQYF,TGTGCCAGCAGCGTAGATGCGGGGGACTCCTACGAGCAGTACTTC
NA,NA,TRBV29-1,TRBJ2-3,CSVDSPFWPGADTQYF,TGCAGCGTTGATTCGCCTTTCTGGCCGGGGGCAGATACGCAGTATTTT
NA,NA,TRBV23-1,TRBJ2-2,CASSQEAGRSGELFF,TGCGCCAGCAGTCAAGAAGCCGGGAGATCCGGGGAGCTGTTTTTT
NA,NA,TRBV6-6,TRBJ2-7,CASSPVWGQKTYEQYF,TGTGCCAGCAGCCCCGTATGGGGGCAGAAAACCTACGAGCAGTACTTC
NA,NA,TRBV20-1,TRBJ2-3,CSAVRGDTQYF,TGCAGTGCCGTTAGGGGAGATACGCAGTATTTT
NA,NA,TRBV5-1,TRBJ2-2,CASSLRQIDGELFF,TGCGCCAGCAGCTTGCGACAAATAGACGGGGAGCTGTTTTTT
NA,NA,TRBV7-9,TRBJ2-1,CASSAQMDEQFF,TGTGCCAGCAGCGCCCAAATGGATGAGCAGTTCTTC
once,TRBD1,TRBV7-9,TRBJ2-5,CASSATGGGETQYF,TGTGCCAGCAGCGCAACAGGGGGCGGAGAGACCCAGTACTTC
NA,NA,TRBV28,TRBJ1-1,CASTETGWIAEAFF,TGTGCCAGCACCGAGACGGGGTGGATCGCTGAAGCTTTCTTT